The present TCR beta chain was sequenced within a study of T cell repertoires in ileal Crohn's disease. Study at large: Patients had a median roughly 8-year disease duration, and approximately 35% were active smokers. Thiopurines (11) or anti-TNF agents (approximately 20) were given postoperatively to about half. M0 samples are biopsies from inflamed ileum in the resection specimen.

The time point is: inflamed ileum from the surgical specimen. Sequenced by immunoSEQ multiplex PCR; TCRdb stores in-frame clones only, minus some. This table has approximately 15,000 clones, 76% appearing once. Between the trimmed V and J ends, which lost 1 base and 2 bases, there was a span of 17 bases. The CDR3 is 17 amino acids. Germline V lookup: CDR1 LGHNA, CDR2 YSLEER. This sequence was found in an adult with Crohn's disease. Material: ileal tissue. The chain combines TRBV4-3 with TRBJ1-1; D not resolved. The CDR3 nucleotides are TGCGCCAGCAGCCAAGGCCCCCATCCGATTGTTAACACTGAAGCTTTCTTT. This sequence encodes CASSQGPHPIVNTEAFF.